This T cell receptor beta chain stems from a study of blood T cell repertoires in COVID-19. Sequencing used immunoSEQ multiplex PCR; TCRdb keeps in-frame clones, though not all of them. Among 250,000 to 300,000 clones listed, around 89% were seen once. V was trimmed by 6 bases and J by 3 bases, leaving 9 bases between them. The CDR3 consists of 13 residues. CDR1 is SNHLY and CDR2 is FYNNEI in the germline V gene. V usage is TRBV2 and J usage is TRBJ2-4; no definite D call. The sequence came from a woman aged 55-75 years in a cohort exposed to, infected with or recovered from COVID-19 (not recorded which). Sequenced sample: PBMCs or T cells enriched from blood (not recorded which). The chain's CDR3 is CASRQADKNIQYF. The CDR3 DNA is TGTGCCAGCAGGCAGGCTGACAAAAACATTCAGTACTTC.